The source of this TCR beta chain is a study of T cells in women clearing cervical HPV infection. Study-level findings and limits: TRBV6-7 relative abundance averaged roughly 0.1% in cases and 0.15% to 0.2% in controls. T-cell numbers per sample were unknown and may explain richness differences.

This CDR3 is 10 amino acids long. In germline, CDR1 is SNHLY, CDR2 FYNNEI. The V end lost 10 bases, the J end lost 5 bases, and 8 bases lay between the germline ends. Sequencing used immunoSEQ multiplex PCR; TCRdb keeps in-frame clones, though not all of them. The sample includes more than 20,000 clones. With regard to this clone: The antigen remains undetermined. The CDR3 end falls 3 residues outside the read, so it is completed with the germline J gene.

Sequences were obtained from blood buffy coat. This chain connects TRBV2 to TRBJ2-5; D ambiguous. The sequence derives from a woman between 18 and 70 years old with a cervical HPV16 infection that either progressed to CIN3+ or cleared (not recorded which). CDR3 bases read: TGTGCCACCCTCTTGGAGACC. It encodes CATLLET. The whole CDR3 reads CATLLETQYF. The whole variable domain, filled in from reference TRBV2 and TRBJ2-5, reads EPEVTQTPSHQVTQMGQEVILRCVPISNHLYFYWYRQILGQKVEFLVSFYNNEISEKSEIFDDQFSVERPDGSNFTLKIRSTKLEDSAMYFCATLLETQYFGPGTRLLVL.